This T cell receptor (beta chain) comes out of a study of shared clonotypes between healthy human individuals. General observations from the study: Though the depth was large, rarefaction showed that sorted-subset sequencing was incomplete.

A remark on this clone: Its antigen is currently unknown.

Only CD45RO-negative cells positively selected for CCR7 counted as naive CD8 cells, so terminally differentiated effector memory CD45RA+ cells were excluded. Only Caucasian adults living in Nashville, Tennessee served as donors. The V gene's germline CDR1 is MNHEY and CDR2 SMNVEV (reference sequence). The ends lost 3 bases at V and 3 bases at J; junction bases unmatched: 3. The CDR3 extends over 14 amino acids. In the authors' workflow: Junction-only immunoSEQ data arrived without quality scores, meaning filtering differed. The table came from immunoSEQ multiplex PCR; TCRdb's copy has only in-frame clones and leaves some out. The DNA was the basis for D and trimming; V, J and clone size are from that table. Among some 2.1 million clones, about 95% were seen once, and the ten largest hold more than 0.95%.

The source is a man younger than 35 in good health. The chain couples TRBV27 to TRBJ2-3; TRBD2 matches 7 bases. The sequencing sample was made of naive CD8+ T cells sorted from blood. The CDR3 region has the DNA TGTGCCAGCAGTTTGAGCGGGGTAACAGATACGCAGTATTTT. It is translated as CASSLSGVTDTQYF.